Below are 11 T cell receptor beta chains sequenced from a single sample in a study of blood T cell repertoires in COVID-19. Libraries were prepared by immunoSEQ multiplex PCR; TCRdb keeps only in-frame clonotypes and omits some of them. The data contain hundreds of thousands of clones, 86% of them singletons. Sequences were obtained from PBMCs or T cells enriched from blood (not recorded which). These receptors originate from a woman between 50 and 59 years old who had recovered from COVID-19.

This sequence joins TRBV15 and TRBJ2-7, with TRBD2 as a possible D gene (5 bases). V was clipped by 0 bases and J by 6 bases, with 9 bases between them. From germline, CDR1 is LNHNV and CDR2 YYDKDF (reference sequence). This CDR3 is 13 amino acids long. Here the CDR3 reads CATSRDLAGEQYF. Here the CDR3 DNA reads TGTGCCACCAGCAGAGACCTAGCAGGCGAGCAGTACTTC.

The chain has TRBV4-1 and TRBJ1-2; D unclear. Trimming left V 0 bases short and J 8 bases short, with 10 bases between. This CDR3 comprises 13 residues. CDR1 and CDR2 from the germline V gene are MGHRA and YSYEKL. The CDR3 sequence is CASSQEYGNGYTF. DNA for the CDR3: TGCGCCAGCAGCCAAGAGTACGGGAACGGCTACACCTTC.

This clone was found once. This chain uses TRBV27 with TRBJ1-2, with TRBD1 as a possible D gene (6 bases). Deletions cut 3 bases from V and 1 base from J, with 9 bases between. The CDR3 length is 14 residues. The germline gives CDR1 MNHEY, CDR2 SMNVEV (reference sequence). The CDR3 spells CASSLRQDNYGYTF. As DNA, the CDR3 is TGTGCCAGCAGTTTGAGACAGGATAACTATGGCTACACCTTC.

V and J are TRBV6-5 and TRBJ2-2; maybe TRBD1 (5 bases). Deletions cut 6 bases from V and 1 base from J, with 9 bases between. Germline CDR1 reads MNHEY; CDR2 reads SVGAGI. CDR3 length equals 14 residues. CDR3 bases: TGTGCCAGCAGGAAAGGACAGAACACCGGGGAGCTGTTTTTT. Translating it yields CASRKGQNTGELFF.

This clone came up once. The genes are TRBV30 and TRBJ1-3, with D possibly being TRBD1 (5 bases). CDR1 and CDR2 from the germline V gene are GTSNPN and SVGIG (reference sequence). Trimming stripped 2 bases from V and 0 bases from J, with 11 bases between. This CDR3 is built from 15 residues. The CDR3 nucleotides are TGTGCCTGGAGTTTAGGCAGGGTCTCTGGAAACACCATATATTTT. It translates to CAWSLGRVSGNTIYF.

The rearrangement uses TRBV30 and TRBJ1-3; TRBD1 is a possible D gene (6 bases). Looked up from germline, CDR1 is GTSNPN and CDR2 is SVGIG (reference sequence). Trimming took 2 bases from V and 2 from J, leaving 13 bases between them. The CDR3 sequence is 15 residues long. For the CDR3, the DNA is TGTGCCTGGAGTCCGTCAGGGGTCCCTGGAAACACCATATATTTT. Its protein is CAWSPSGVPGNTIYF.

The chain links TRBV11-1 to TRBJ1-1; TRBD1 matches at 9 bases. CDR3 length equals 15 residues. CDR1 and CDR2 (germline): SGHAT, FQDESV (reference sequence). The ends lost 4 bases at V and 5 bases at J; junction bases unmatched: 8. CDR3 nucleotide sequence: TGTGCCAGCAGCTCGCGGACAGGGGCGGGGACTGAAGCTTTCTTT. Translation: CASSSRTGAGTEAFF.

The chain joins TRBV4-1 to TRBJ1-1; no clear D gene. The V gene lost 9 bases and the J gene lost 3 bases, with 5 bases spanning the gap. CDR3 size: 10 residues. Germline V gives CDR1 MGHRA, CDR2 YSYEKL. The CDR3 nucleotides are TGCGCCAGTGGGCACACTGAAGCTTTCTTT. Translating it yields CASGHTEAFF.

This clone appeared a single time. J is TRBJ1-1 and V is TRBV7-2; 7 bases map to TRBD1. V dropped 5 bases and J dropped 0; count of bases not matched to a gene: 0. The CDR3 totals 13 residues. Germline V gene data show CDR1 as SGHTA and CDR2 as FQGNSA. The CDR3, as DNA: TGTGCCAGCAGCCAGGGGGTGAACACTGAAGCTTTCTTT. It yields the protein CASSQGVNTEAFF.

CDR3 sequence reads: CASSRAGTVSTNSPLHF. CDR3 nucleotide sequence: TGTGCCAGCTCACGCGCCGGGACAGTGTCGACAAATTCACCCCTCCACTTT. The chain joins TRBV18 to TRBJ1-6; 7 nucleotides agree with TRBD1. Per germline, CDR1 KGHSH and CDR2 LQKENI. The J segment lost 7 bases and the V segment lost 4 bases, leaving 13 bases of the junction unmatched. The CDR3 covers 17 residues.

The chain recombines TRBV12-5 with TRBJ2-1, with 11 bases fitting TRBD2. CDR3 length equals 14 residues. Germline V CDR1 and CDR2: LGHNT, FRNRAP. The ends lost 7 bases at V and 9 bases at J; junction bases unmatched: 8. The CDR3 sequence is CASANSGGAREQFF. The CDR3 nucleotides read TGTGCTAGTGCCAATAGCGGGGGGGCACGTGAGCAGTTCTTC.